This TCR beta chain was retrieved from a study of T and B cells in COVID-19 patients. Study summary: Comorbidities linked to unfavorable COVID-19 outcome were present in 18 of 20 active-infection patients.

Multiplex PCR with BIOMED2 TRB-A/B primer pools amplified TRB rearrangements. One entry per CDR3 protein results from TCRdb running MiXCR on the multiplex PCR reads. The data hold some 4,000 distinct CDR3 sequences, with approximately 20% observed a single time. V lost 0 bases and J lost 2, with 12 bases in between. CDR1 SGHNT and CDR2 YYREEE come from the germline V gene (reference sequence). The CDR3 runs to 15 residues. Study-wide findings and caveats: Blood from mildly ill patients while symptomatic, and early samples from severe cases, were scarce.

By sample share, this clonotype is medium-sized. Its antigen is undetermined. Each TRB amplification used roughly 230-550 ng of genomic DNA from blood. The sample comprised blood. The clonotype comes from a human donor with active COVID-19. The genes are TRBV5-4 and TRBJ2-7; perhaps D is TRBD1 or TRBD2 (5 bases each). CDR3 in DNA: TGTGCCAGCAGCTTGGCGGGACGGCCTACCTACGAGCAGTACTTC. Translation: CASSLAGRPTYEQYF.